This TCR beta chain derives from a study of cytomegalovirus exposure and HLA in healthy donors. Turning to the study itself: Roughly 80% of 398 genotyped donors fell in the Caucasian-associated ancestry cluster.

PCR primers comprised 60 Vbeta and 13 Jbeta primers. Profiled with immunoSEQ multiplex PCR; TCRdb holds only in-frame clones, not every one. The table for this sample gives approximately 38,000 clones. The material sequenced was PBMCs. This receptor was obtained from a man aged 40-50 years in good health and CMV-seropositive.

The CDR3 spells CASSLHGLAGANEQYF. The CDR3 DNA reads TGTGCCAGCAGCTTACATGGGCTAGCGGGAGCGAACGAGCAGTACTTC. The chain uses TRBV7-9 and TRBJ2-7; 10 nucleotides agree with TRBD2. Germline assignment: CDR1 SEHNR and CDR2 FQNEAQ (reference sequence). The junction had 9 bases not matched to a gene; V was cut back by 2 bases and J by 5 bases. CDR3 length: 16 residues.